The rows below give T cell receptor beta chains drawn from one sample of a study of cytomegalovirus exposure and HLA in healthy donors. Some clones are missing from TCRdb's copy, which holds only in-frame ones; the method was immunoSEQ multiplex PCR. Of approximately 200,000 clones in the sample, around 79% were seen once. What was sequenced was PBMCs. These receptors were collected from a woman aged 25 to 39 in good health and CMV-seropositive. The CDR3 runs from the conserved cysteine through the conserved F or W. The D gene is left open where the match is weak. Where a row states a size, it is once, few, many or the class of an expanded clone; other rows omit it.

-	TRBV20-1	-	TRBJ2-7	CSAPRGLEQYF	TGCAGTGCCCCTCGAGGGCTCGAGCAGTACTTC
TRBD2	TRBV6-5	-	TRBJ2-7	CASGGGSYEQYF	TGTGCCAGCGGGGGGGGGTCCTACGAGCAGTACTTC
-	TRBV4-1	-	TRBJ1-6	CASSQESGRRYSPLHF	TGCGCCAGCAGCCAAGAGTCGGGTAGGAGGTATTCACCCCTCCACTTT
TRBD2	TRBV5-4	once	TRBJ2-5	CASSLTGRAGETQYF	TGTGCCAGCAGCTTGACCGGGAGGGCCGGCGAGACCCAGTACTTC
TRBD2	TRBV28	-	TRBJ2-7	CASSSIRRTSGRSYEQYF	TGTGCCAGCAGTTCGATAAGGAGGACTAGCGGGAGGAGTTACGAGCAGTACTTC
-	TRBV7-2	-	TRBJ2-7	CASSEGLPSEQYF	TGTGCCAGCAGCGAAGGACTCCCCTCCGAGCAGTACTTC
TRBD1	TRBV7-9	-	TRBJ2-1	CASSPGTGGNEQFF	TGTGCCAGCAGCCCCGGGACAGGGGGCAATGAGCAGTTCTTC
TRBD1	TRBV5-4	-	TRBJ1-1	CASSGAGQGAERAFF	TGTGCCAGCAGCGGCGCGGGACAGGGGGCTGAGAGGGCTTTCTTT
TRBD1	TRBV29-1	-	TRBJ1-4	CSVATRDRTYPWDEKLFF	TGCAGCGTTGCCACCCGGGACAGGACTTACCCATGGGATGAAAAACTGTTTTTT
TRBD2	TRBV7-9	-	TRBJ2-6	CAWRLAGSSGANVLTF	TGTGCCTGGCGACTAGCGGGAAGCTCTGGGGCCAACGTCCTGACTTTC
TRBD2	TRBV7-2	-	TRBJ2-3	CASSPATAGGWDTQYF	TGTGCCAGCAGCCCAGCGACAGCGGGAGGATGGGATACGCAGTATTTT
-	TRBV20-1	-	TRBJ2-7	CSARKGNEQYF	TGCAGTGCTAGAAAGGGGAACGAGCAGTACTTC
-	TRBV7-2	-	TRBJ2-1	CASSLNRGGIDEQFF	TGTGCCAGCAGCCTAAATCGTGGAGGAATCGATGAGCAGTTCTTC
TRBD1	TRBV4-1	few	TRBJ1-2	CASSPLQGAFGYTF	TGCGCCAGCAGCCCCTTACAGGGGGCCTTTGGCTACACCTTC
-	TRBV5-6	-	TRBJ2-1	CASSLAHGSGYNEQFF	TGTGCCAGCAGCTTGGCTCACGGGTCGGGCTACAATGAGCAGTTCTTC
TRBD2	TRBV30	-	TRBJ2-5	CASERVAGPRETQYF	TGTGCGTCCGAGAGAGTAGCGGGACCGAGGGAGACCCAGTACTTC
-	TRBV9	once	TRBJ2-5	CASSVVEETQYF	TGTGCCAGCAGCGTAGTTGAGGAGACCCAGTACTTC
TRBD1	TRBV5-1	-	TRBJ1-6	CASSSGTGGGNSPLHF	TGCGCCAGCAGCTCCGGGACAGGGGGCGGTAATTCACCCCTCCACTTT
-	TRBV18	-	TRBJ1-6	CASSPAEQGNSPLHF	TGTGCCAGCTCACCAGCGGAACAGGGTAATTCACCCCTCCACTTT
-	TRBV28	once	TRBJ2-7	CATSTPAYEQYF	TGTGCCACCTCGACACCGGCCTACGAGCAGTACTTC
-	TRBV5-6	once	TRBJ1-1	CASSSPQTANTEAFF	TGTGCCAGCAGCTCCCCTCAGACAGCCAACACTGAAGCTTTCTTT
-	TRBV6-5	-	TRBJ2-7	CASSYSFMGDEQYF	TGTGCCAGCAGTTACTCATTTATGGGCGACGAGCAGTACTTC
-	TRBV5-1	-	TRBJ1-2	CASSLGIGSYGYTF	TGCGCCAGCAGCTTGGGCATAGGGAGCTATGGCTACACCTTC
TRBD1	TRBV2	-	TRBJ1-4	CASSIDRGSGNEKLFF	TGTGCCAGCAGTATAGACAGGGGTTCGGGTAATGAAAAACTGTTTTTT
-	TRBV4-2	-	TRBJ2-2	CASSYRGLPNTGELFF	TGTGCCAGCAGCTACCGGGGACTTCCAAACACCGGGGAGCTGTTTTTT
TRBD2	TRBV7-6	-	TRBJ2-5	CASSLEAGGPSQETQYF	TGTGCCAGCAGCTTAGAAGCGGGGGGGCCCTCTCAAGAGACCCAGTACTTC
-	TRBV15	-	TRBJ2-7	CATSRDRGSTGEQYF	TGTGCCACCAGCAGAGATCGCGGCTCGACGGGAGAGCAGTACTTC
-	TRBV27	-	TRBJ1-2	CASTAGGDYGYTF	TGTGCCAGCACCGCCGGTGGAGACTATGGCTACACCTTC
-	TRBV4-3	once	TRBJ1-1	CASSQDHEVMNTEAFF	TGCGCCAGCAGCCAAGATCACGAGGTTATGAACACTGAAGCTTTCTTT
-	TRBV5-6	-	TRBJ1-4	CASSLRAGISEKLFF	TGTGCCAGCAGCTTGCGGGCGGGGATTAGCGAAAAACTGTTTTTT
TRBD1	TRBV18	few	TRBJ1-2	CASSLTGEGYGYTF	TGTGCCAGCTCACTGACAGGGGAAGGCTATGGCTACACCTTC
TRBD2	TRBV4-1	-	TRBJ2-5	CASSQEGLAGGYQETQYF	TGCGCCAGCAGCCAAGAGGGACTAGCGGGAGGCTACCAAGAGACCCAGTACTTC
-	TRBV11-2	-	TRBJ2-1	CASSSGTLQLRGQFF	TGTGCCAGCAGCTCCGGGACTCTCCAACTACGGGGGCAGTTCTTC
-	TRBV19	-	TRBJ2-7	CASSIAPSSYEQYF	TGTGCCAGTAGTATCGCACCCAGCTCCTACGAGCAGTACTTC
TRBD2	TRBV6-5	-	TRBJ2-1	CASSNPSGGANEQFF	TGTGCCAGCAGTAACCCTAGCGGGGGGGCAAATGAGCAGTTCTTC
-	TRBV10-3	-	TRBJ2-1	CAISVEQAYNEQFF	TGTGCCATCAGTGTTGAACAGGCCTACAATGAGCAGTTCTTC
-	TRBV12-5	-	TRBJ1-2	CASGLTGRYGYTF	TGTGCTAGTGGTTTGACGGGTCGCTATGGCTACACCTTC
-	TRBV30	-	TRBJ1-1	CAWSVEEFTEAFF	TGTGCCTGGAGTGTAGAGGAGTTCACTGAAGCTTTCTTC